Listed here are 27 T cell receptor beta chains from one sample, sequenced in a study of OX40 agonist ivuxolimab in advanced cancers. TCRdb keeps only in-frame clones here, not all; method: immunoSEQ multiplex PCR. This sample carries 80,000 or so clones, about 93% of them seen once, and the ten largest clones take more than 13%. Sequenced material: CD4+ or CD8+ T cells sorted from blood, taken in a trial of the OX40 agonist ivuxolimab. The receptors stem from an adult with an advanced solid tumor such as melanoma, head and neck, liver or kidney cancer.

CDR3 residues: CASSVAEREQYF. CDR3 DNA: TGTGCCAGCAGCGTAGCAGAACGCGAGCAGTACTTC. J is TRBJ2-7 and V is TRBV9; D gene uncertain. The CDR3 runs 12 residues. Per germline, CDR1 SGDLS and CDR2 YYNGEE. The ends were cut back, 0 bases at V and 6 bases at J, with 7 bases in the middle. Combining the CDR3 with reference TRBV9 and TRBJ2-7 gives the whole variable domain DSGVTQTPKHLITATGQRVTLRCSPRSGDLSVYWYQQSLDQGLQFLIQYYNGEERAKGNILERFSAQQFPDLHSELNLSSLELGDSALYFCASSVAEREQYFGPGTRLTVT.

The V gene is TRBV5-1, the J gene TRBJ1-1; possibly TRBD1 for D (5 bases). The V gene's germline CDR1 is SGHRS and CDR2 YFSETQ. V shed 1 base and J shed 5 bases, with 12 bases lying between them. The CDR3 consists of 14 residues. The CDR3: CASSLLGARTEAFF. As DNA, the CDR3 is TGCGCCAGCAGCTTGTTAGGGGCCCGGACTGAAGCTTTCTTT.

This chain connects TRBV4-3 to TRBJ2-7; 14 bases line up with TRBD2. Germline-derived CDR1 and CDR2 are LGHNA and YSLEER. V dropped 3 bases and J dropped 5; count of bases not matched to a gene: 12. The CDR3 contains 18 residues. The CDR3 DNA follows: TGCGCCAGCAGCCATGCTATCTCCGGGACTAGCGGGGGCGACGAGCAGTACTTC. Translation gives CASSHAISGTSGGDEQYF.

CDR3 nucleotides: TGTGCCAGTAGTATAGGGGGCGGGAGCTCCTACGAGCAGTACTTC. It encodes CASSIGGGSSYEQYF. The chain carries TRBV19 and TRBJ2-7; 7 bases agree with TRBD2. V trimming: 1 base; J trimming: 0 bases; junction bases outside the gene matches: 3. Per the germline V gene, CDR1 is LNHDA and CDR2 is SQIVND (reference sequence). The CDR3 spans 15 residues.

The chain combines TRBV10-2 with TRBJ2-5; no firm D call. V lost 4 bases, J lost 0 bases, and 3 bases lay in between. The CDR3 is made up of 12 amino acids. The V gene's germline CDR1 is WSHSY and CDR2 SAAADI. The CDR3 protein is CASSGDQETQYF. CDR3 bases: TGCGCCAGCAGTGGTGACCAAGAGACCCAGTACTTC.

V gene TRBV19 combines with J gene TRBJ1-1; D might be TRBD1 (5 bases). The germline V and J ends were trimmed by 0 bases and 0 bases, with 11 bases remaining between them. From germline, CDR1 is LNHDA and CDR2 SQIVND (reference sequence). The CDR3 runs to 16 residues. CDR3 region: CASSIEGGALNTEAFF. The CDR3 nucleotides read TGTGCCAGTAGTATAGAAGGAGGGGCATTGAACACTGAAGCTTTCTTT.

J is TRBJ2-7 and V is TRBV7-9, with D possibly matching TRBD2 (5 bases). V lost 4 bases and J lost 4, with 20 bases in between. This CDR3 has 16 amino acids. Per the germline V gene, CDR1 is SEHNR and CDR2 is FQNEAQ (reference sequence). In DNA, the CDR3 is TGTGCCAGCAGCTCGAACCGACTGGCAAGAGGGTACGAGCAGTACTTC. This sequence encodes CASSSNRLARGYEQYF.

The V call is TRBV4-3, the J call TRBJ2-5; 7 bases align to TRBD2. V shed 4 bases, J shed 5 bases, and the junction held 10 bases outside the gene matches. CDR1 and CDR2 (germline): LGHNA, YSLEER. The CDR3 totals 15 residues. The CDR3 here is CASSPYLAGWETQYF. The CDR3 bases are TGCGCCAGCAGCCCATATTTAGCGGGTTGGGAGACCCAGTACTTC.

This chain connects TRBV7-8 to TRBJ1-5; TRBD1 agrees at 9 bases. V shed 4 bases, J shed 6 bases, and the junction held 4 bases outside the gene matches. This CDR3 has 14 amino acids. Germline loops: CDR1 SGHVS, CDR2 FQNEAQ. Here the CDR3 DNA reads TGTGCCAGCAGCTCCACAGGGGGCCGTCAGCCCCAGCATTTT. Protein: CASSSTGGRQPQHF.

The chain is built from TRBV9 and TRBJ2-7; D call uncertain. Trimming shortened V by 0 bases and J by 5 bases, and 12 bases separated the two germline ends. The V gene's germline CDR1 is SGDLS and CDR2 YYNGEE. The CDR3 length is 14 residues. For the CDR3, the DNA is TGTGCCAGCAGCGTAGATTTCGGTACGGACGAGCAGTACTTC. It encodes CASSVDFGTDEQYF.

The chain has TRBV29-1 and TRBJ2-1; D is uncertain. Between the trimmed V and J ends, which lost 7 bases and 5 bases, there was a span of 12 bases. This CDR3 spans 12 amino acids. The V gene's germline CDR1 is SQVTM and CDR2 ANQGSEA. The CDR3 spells CSAMTGDNEQFF. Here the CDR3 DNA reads TGCAGCGCCATGACGGGCGACAATGAGCAGTTCTTC.

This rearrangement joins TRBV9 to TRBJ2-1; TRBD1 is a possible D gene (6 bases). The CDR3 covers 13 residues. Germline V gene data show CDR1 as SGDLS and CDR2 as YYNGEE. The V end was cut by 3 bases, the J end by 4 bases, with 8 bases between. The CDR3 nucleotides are TGTGCCAGCAGCGCCGGACAGTACAATGAGCAGTTCTTC. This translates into CASSAGQYNEQFF.

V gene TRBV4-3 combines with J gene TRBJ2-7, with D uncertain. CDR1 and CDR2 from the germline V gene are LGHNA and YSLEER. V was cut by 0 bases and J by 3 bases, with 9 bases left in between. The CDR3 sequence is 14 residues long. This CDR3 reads CASSQEVAGYEQYF. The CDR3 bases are TGCGCCAGCAGCCAAGAGGTGGCCGGCTACGAGCAGTACTTC.

CDR3 residues: CSVEGQSSYNEQFF. CDR3 DNA sequence: TGCAGCGTTGAAGGGCAGAGCTCCTACAATGAGCAGTTCTTC. This chain uses TRBV29-1 with TRBJ2-1; D gene uncertain. Germline CDR1 and CDR2: SQVTM and ANQGSEA. The V end was cut by 1 base, the J end by 0 bases, with 7 bases between. The CDR3 consists of 14 residues.

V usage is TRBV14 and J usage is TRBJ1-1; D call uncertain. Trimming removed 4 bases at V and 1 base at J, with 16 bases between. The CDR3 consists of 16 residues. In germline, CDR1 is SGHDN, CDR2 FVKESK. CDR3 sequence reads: CASSPYLAGKNTEAFF. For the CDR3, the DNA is TGTGCCAGCAGCCCCTACCTGGCCGGGAAGAACACTGAAGCTTTCTTT.

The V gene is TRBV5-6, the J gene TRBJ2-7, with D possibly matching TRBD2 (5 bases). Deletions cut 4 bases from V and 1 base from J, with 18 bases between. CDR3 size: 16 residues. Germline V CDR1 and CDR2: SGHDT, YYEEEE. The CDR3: CASSPMMFSGSYEQYF. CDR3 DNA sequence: TGTGCCAGCAGCCCTATGATGTTCTCGGGGTCCTACGAGCAGTACTTC.

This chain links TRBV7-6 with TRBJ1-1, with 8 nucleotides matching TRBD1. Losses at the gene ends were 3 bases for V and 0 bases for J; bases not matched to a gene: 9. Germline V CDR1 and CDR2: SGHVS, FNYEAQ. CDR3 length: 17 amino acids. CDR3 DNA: TGTGCCAGCAGCTTCTCCCGACAGGGGAGCATGAACACTGAAGCTTTCTTT. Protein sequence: CASSFSRQGSMNTEAFF.

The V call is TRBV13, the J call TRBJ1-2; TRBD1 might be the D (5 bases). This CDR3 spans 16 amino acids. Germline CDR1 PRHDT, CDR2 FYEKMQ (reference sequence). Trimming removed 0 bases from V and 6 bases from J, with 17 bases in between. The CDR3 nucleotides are TGTGCCAGCAGCTTAGGTCAGGGCCTAGGAGGGCATGGCTACACCTTC. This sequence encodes CASSLGQGLGGHGYTF.

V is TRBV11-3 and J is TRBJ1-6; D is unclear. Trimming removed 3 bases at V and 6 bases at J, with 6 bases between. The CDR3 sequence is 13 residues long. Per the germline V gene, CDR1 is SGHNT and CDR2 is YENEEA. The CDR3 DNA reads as TGTGCCAGCAGCTTTGTCTCTAATTCACCCCTCCACTTT. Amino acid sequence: CASSFVSNSPLHF.

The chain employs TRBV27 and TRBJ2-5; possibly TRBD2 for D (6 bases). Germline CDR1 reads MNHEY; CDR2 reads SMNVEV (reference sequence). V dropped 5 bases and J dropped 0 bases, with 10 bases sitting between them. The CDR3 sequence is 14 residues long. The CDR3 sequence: CASSTSPYQETQYF. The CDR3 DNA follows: TGTGCCAGCAGTACTAGCCCCTACCAAGAGACCCAGTACTTC.

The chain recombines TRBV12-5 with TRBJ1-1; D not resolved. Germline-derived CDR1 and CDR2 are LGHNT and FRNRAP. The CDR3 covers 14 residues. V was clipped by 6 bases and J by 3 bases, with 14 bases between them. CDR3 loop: CASGSGVRYTEAFF. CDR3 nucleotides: TGTGCTAGTGGGTCGGGAGTAAGGTACACTGAAGCTTTCTTT.

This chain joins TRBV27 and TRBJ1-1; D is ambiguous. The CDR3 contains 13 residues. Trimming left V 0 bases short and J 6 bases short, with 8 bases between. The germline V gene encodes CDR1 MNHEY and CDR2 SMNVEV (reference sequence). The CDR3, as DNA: TGTGCCAGCAGTTTATCAAGGGCCCCTGAAGCTTTCTTT. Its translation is CASSLSRAPEAFF.

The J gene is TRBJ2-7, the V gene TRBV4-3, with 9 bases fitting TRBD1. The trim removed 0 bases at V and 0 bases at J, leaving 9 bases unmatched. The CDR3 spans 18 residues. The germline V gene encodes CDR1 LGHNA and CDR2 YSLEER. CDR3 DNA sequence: TGCGCCAGCAGCCAAGAGGTGGAGGGGACAGGGAGCTCCTACGAGCAGTACTTC. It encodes CASSQEVEGTGSSYEQYF.

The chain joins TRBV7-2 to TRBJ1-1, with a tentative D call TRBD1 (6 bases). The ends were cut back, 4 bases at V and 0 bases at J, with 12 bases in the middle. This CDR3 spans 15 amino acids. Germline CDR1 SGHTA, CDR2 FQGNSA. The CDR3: CASSSFRGLNTEAFF. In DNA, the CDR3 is TGTGCCAGCAGCTCCTTCAGGGGCCTGAACACTGAAGCTTTCTTT.

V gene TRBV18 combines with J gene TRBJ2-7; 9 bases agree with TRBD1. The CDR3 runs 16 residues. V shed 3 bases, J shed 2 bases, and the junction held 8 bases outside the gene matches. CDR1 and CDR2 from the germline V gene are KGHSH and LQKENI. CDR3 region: CASSPSAGTGTYEQYF. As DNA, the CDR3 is TGTGCCAGCTCACCCTCAGCCGGGACAGGGACCTACGAGCAGTACTTC. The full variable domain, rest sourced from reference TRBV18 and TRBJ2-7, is NAGVMQNPRHLVRRRGQEARLRCSPMKGHSHVYWYRQLPEEGLKFMVYLQKENIIDESGMPKERFSAEFPKEGPSILRIQQVVRGDSAAYFCASSPSAGTGTYEQYFGPGTRLTVT.

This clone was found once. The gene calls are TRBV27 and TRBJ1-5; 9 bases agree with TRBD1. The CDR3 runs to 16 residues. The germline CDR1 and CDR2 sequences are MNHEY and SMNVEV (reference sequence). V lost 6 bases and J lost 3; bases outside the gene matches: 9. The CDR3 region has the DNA TGTGCCAGCAGCCCCGGGACAGGGTTAACCAATCAGCCCCAGCATTTT. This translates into CASSPGTGLTNQPQHF.

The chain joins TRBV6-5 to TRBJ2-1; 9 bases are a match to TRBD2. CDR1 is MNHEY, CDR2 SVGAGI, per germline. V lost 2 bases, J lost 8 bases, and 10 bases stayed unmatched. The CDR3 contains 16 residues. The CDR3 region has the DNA TGTGCCAGCAGTTACCGGGCGGGAGGGTCCACGGATGAGCAGTTCTTC. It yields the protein CASSYRAGGSTDEQFF.